The 3 T cell receptor beta chains given below trace back to one sample, sequenced in a study of OX40 agonist ivuxolimab in advanced cancers. Libraries were constructed by the immunoSEQ multiplex PCR assay. The immuneACCESS repertoire file appears here via TCRdb, limited to in-frame rearrangements. These files lack a portion of the clones; in checked studies, under half of the deficit traces to unresolved V genes, and the cause of the others is not known. This sample gives approximately 89,000 clones in total; about 88% of them show up just once. Together, the top ten hold approximately 0.28% of the sample. The sequences come from CD4+ or CD8+ T cells sorted from blood, collected in a trial of the OX40 agonist ivuxolimab. These receptors all stem from an adult with an advanced solid tumor such as melanoma, head and neck, liver or kidney cancer.

The gene calls are TRBV15 and TRBJ1-5; unclear D gene. V was shortened by 3 bases and J by 1 base, with 16 bases between the two germline ends. Germline loops: CDR1 LNHNV, CDR2 YYDKDF (reference sequence). CDR3 length equals 17 residues. DNA of the CDR3: TGTGCCACCAGCAGGGGTACCGAGGTGTGGAGCAATCAGCCCCAGCATTTT. This sequence encodes CATSRGTEVWSNQPQHF.

The V and J genes are TRBV7-8 and TRBJ2-3, with no clear D. CDR3 size: 17 residues. CDR1 and CDR2 from the germline V gene are SGHVS and FQNEAQ. V was shortened by 5 bases and J by 0 bases, with 18 bases between the two germline ends. CDR3: CASSAFLKISSTDTQYF. The DNA for the CDR3 is TGTGCCAGCAGCGCCTTTCTTAAGATATCCAGCACAGATACGCAGTATTTT.

This chain uses TRBV11-1 with TRBJ2-7; D is perhaps TRBD1 (6 bases). V was pared by 5 bases and J by 1 base, with 18 bases between. The V gene's germline CDR1 is SGHAT and CDR2 FQDESV (reference sequence). CDR3 size: 16 residues. The CDR3: CASSSGTDRLSYEQYF. For the CDR3, the DNA is TGTGCCAGCAGCAGTGGTACTGACAGGCTTTCCTACGAGCAGTACTTC.